Each of the 14 T cell receptor beta chains below was sequenced from the same sample in a study of OX40 agonist ivuxolimab in advanced cancers. Only in-frame clones appear in the TCRdb table, and some are missing; sequencing was by immunoSEQ multiplex PCR. The table has more than 9,000 clones, approximately 70% seen once. The specimen was CD4+ or CD8+ T cells sorted from blood, collected in a trial of the OX40 agonist ivuxolimab. Receptor source: an adult with an advanced solid tumor such as melanoma, head and neck, liver or kidney cancer.

The CDR3 nucleotides read TGTGCCAGCAGCTTCGGGTCGGACTATGGCTACACCTTC. Translation: CASSFGSDYGYTF. This chain links TRBV7-9 with TRBJ1-2, with D unclear. The CDR3 is 13 amino acids. Germline CDR1 reads SEHNR; CDR2 reads FQNEAQ (reference sequence). V was clipped by 3 bases and J by 3 bases, with 8 bases between them. Looking up the rest from reference TRBV7-9 and TRBJ1-2 gives the full variable domain: DTGVSQNPRHKITKRGQNVTFRCDPISEHNRLYWYRQTLGQGPEFLTYFQNEAQLEKSRLLSDRFSAERPKGSFSTLEIQRTEQGDSAMYLCASSFGSDYGYTFGSGTRLTVV.

This clone ranks as medium-sized. J is TRBJ1-1 and V is TRBV4-2; D uncertain. CDR1 and CDR2 (germline): LGHNA, YNFKEQ. The CDR3 runs to 16 residues. V was clipped by 0 bases and J by 1 base, with 12 bases between them. DNA of the CDR3: TGTGCCAGCAGCCAAGAATCTGGCAGCCGGAACACTGAAGCTTTCTTT. Protein: CASSQESGSRNTEAFF.

The rearrangement uses TRBV4-2 and TRBJ1-2; D is unclear. Germline CDR1 and CDR2: LGHNA and YNFKEQ. V lost 4 bases and J 0 bases, leaving 18 bases between the germline ends. This CDR3 has 17 amino acids. As DNA, the CDR3 is TGTGCCAGCAGCCTAAGTTCCTTTGGGCAGACTAACTATGGCTACACCTTC. Amino acids: CASSLSSFGQTNYGYTF.

V usage is TRBV4-1 and J usage is TRBJ2-4; D gene unclear. V lost 1 base and J lost 6, with 13 bases in between. The germline V gene encodes CDR1 MGHRA and CDR2 YSYEKL. This CDR3 spans 15 amino acids. CDR3 residues: CASSQVWSVPNIQYF. The CDR3 nucleotides read TGCGCCAGCAGCCAAGTATGGTCCGTTCCAAACATTCAGTACTTC.

By share, this clone counts as medium-sized. The V and J genes are TRBV2 and TRBJ1-2, with 11 bases fitting TRBD1. Unmatched junction bases numbered 8, after V lost 6 bases and J lost 2 bases. This CDR3 contains 16 residues. Germline V lookup: CDR1 SNHLY, CDR2 FYNNEI. CDR3 protein: CASRPGTGGANYGYTF. In nucleotides, the CDR3 is TGTGCCAGCAGGCCAGGGACAGGGGGAGCGAACTATGGCTACACCTTC.

This clone has just a few counts. The chain carries TRBV28 and TRBJ1-2; tentative D call: TRBD1 (6 bases). Trimming shortened V by 6 bases and J by 5 bases, and 22 bases separated the two germline ends. This CDR3 has 16 residues. Germline assignment: CDR1 MDHEN and CDR2 SYDVKM. The CDR3 DNA sequence: TGTGCCAGCAGCCTTCATCCGACAGGTGGAGATTATGGCTACACCTTC. Translated: CASSLHPTGGDYGYTF.

The CDR3 DNA sequence: TGTGCCAGCAGTTCCCTGACAGGGAGCGAGCAGTACTTC. This translates into CASSSLTGSEQYF. The chain is built from TRBV6-6 and TRBJ2-7, with 7 bases identical to TRBD1. The V gene end was trimmed by 4 bases and the J gene end by 6 bases; junction bases not matched to a gene: 6. The CDR3 is 13 amino acids. Germline V gives CDR1 MNHNY, CDR2 SVGAGI (reference sequence).

The chain uses TRBV9 and TRBJ2-5; the D is unclear. Germline V gene sequence: CDR1 SGDLS, CDR2 YYNGEE. With 2 bases removed from V and 4 bases from J, the gap between germline ends came to 12 bases. The length of the CDR3 is 14 residues. CDR3 sequence: CASSVGGTSETQYF. CDR3 sequence (DNA): TGTGCCAGCAGCGTTGGCGGTACGTCAGAGACCCAGTACTTC.

V usage is TRBV29-1 and J usage is TRBJ1-2; TRBD1 agrees at 8 bases. CDR1 is SQVTM, CDR2 ANQGSEA, per germline. There are 13 residues in the CDR3. After removal of 7 bases from V and 0 bases from J, the junction contained 4 bases not matched to a gene. The CDR3 protein is CSGRTGTNYGYTF. CDR3 DNA sequence: TGCAGCGGGCGGACAGGGACTAACTATGGCTACACCTTC.

CDR3 amino acids: CASRTSGYQETQYF. CDR3 DNA: TGTGCCAGCAGGACTAGCGGATACCAAGAGACCCAGTACTTC. V gene TRBV21-1 combines with J gene TRBJ2-5; TRBD2 was called by the table and not checked on the DNA. TRBV21-1 is tagged as a pseudogene. The CDR3 extends over 14 amino acids.

The gene calls are TRBV5-4 and TRBJ2-5; TRBD2 agrees at 10 bases. The CDR3 runs 16 residues. V lost 0 bases and J lost 3; bases outside the gene matches: 5. Germline lookup yields CDR1 SGHNT and CDR2 YYREEE (reference sequence). The CDR3 is CASSLELAGREETQYF. CDR3 DNA sequence: TGTGCCAGCAGCTTGGAACTAGCGGGACGTGAAGAGACCCAGTACTTC.

This sequence joins TRBV7-3 and TRBJ2-1; TRBD2 matches at 7 bases. Trimming removed 4 bases from V and 6 bases from J; junction bases left unmatched: 9. The CDR3 has 15 residues. The V gene's germline CDR1 is SGHTA and CDR2 FQGTGA. CDR3 bases: TGTGCCAGCAGCTCCTCCGGGACTACGTTCAATGAGCAGTTCTTC. Amino acids: CASSSSGTTFNEQFF.

The V gene is TRBV14, the J gene TRBJ2-1; 9 positions agree with TRBD1. V gave up 4 bases and J gave up 2 bases; unmatched junction bases: 12. Germline values: CDR1 SGHDN, CDR2 FVKESK. The CDR3 sequence is 18 residues long. The CDR3: CASSRKTQGASTYNEQFF. The CDR3 bases are TGTGCCAGCAGCCGGAAAACACAGGGGGCGAGTACCTACAATGAGCAGTTCTTC. Full variable domain (missing parts from reference TRBV14 and TRBJ2-1): EAGVTQFPSHSVIEKGQTVTLRCDPISGHDNLYWYRRVMGKEIKFLLHFVKESKQDESGMPNNRFLAERTGGTYSTLKVQPAELEDSGVYFCASSRKTQGASTYNEQFFGPGTRLTVL.

This chain links TRBV6-1 with TRBJ1-1, with D unresolved. Trimming removed 1 base from V and 7 bases from J, with 7 bases in between. Germline V gene sequence: CDR1 MNHNS, CDR2 SASEGT. The CDR3 is 12 amino acids. CDR3 protein: CASSEGIGEAFF. CDR3 DNA sequence: TGTGCCAGCAGTGAAGGGATTGGTGAAGCTTTCTTT.